The rows below give T cell receptor beta chains drawn from one sample of a study of Ad26.COV2.S vaccination and SARS-CoV-2 variants. TCRdb keeps only in-frame clones here, not all; method: immunoSEQ multiplex PCR. The sample includes fewer than 900,000 clones, roughly nine tenths of them seen just once. The specimen comprised peripheral blood, sampled in a trial of Ad26.COV2.S vaccine versus placebo. The receptor source for this set is a person aged 18-65 years who received the Ad26.COV2.S COVID-19 vaccine or a placebo. The conserved cysteine and the conserved F or W are not part of the CDR3 here.

j_call v_call cdr3_aa
TRBJ2-3 TRBV29-1 SVVFGTDTQY
TRBJ1-1 TRBV3-1/TRBV3-2 ASSLGASRAF
TRBJ2-7 TRBV6-5 ASSYSVQGGTYEQY
TRBJ1-1 TRBV29-1 STGEPYTEAF
TRBJ1-1 TRBV3-1/TRBV3-2 ASSQDLRTEAF
TRBJ2-2 TRBV19 ASRMDSNTGELF
TRBJ2-3 TRBV7-2 ASSLAFLDTQY
TRBJ1-2 TRBV5-5 ASSWGGGNYGYT
TRBJ2-1 TRBV15 ATSRDNGGNEQF
TRBJ2-7 TRBV27 ASSLTPPIAGNSYEQY
TRBJ1-2 TRBV14 ASSQAGTTGYT
TRBJ1-6 TRBV4-3 ASSTLGQGYNSPLH
TRBJ2-1 TRBV24-1 ATSRYDEQF
TRBJ1-1 TRBV5-1 ASHREGTEAF
TRBJ1-5 TRBV6-5 ATRQGNQPQH
TRBJ2-7 TRBV19 ASSRTRQYEQY
TRBJ2-3 TRBV4-1 ASSHRSIETDTQY
TRBJ1-1 TRBV19 ASSVGIVGTEAF
TRBJ2-3 TRBV10-3 AILYRDRRTDTQY
TRBJ2-7 TRBV10-3 AIRRTSGSFEQY
TRBJ2-7 TRBV7-9 ASSLRQGAGEQY
TRBJ1-2 TRBV3-1/TRBV3-2 ASRVEGDYGYT
TRBJ2-5 TRBV19 ASSLAGVSGETQY
TRBJ2-3 TRBV19 ASSATGADTQY